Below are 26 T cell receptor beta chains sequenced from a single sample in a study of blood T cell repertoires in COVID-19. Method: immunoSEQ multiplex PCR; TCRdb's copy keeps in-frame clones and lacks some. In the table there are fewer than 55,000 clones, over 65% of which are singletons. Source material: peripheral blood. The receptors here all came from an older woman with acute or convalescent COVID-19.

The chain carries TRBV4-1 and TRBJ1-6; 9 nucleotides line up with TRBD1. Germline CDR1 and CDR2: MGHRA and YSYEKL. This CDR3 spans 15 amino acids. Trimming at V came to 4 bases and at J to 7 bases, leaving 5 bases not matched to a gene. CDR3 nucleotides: TGCGCCAGCAGCCTTTCGGGACAGGGCAATTCACCCCTCCACTTT. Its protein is CASSLSGQGNSPLHF.

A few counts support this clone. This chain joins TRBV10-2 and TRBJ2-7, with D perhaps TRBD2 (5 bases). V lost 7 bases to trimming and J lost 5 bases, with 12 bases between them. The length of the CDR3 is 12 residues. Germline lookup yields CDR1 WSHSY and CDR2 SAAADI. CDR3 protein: CASKDYGHEQYF. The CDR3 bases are TGCGCCAGCAAAGACTATGGCCACGAGCAGTACTTC.

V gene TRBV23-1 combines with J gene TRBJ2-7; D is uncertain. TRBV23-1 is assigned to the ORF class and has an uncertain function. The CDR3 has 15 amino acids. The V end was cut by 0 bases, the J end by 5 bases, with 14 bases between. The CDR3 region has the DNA TGCGCCAGCAGTCAATCGCGCCCCTATGTCGACGAGCAGTACTTC. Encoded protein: CASSQSRPYVDEQYF.

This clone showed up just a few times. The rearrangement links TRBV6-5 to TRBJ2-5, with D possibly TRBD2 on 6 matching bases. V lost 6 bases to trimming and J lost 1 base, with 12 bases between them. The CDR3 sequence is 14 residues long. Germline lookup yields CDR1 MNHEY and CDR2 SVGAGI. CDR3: CASSVRDSQETQYF. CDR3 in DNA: TGTGCCAGCAGCGTTAGGGACTCCCAAGAGACCCAGTACTTC.

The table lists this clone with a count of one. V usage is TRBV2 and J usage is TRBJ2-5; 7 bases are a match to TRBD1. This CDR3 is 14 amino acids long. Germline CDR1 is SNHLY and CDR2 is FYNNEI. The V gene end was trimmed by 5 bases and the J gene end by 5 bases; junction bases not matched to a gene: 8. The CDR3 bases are TGTGCCAGCAGTCTACAGGGGTATACCGAGACCCAGTACTTC. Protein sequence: CASSLQGYTETQYF.

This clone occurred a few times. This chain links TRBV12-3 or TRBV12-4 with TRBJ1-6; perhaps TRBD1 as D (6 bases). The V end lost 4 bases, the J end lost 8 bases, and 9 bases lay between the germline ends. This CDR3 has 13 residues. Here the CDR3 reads CASSYREDSPLHF. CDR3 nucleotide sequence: TGTGCCAGCAGTTACAGGGAAGATTCACCCCTCCACTTT.

CDR3 protein: CASSENFGLAGRAQQFF. CDR3 DNA: TGTGCCAGCAGTGAAAACTTTGGTCTAGCGGGGAGGGCACAGCAGTTCTTC. The chain is built from TRBV2 and TRBJ2-1; 9 nucleotides line up with TRBD2. The CDR3 totals 17 residues. J lost 11 bases, V lost 2 bases, and 16 bases had no gene match. Germline CDR1 reads SNHLY; CDR2 reads FYNNEI.

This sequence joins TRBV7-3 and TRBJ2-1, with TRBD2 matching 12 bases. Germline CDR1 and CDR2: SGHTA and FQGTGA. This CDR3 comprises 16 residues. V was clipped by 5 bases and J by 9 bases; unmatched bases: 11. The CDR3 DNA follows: TGTGCCAGCAGCCCGACTAGCGGGGGTACAATAAGTGAGCAGTTCTTC. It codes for CASSPTSGGTISEQFF. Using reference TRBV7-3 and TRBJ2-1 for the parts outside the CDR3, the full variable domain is GAGVSQTPSNKVTEKGKYVELRCDPISGHTALYWYRQSLGQGPEFLIYFQGTGAADDSGLPNDRFFAVRPEGSVSTLKIQRTERGDSAVYLCASSPTSGGTISEQFFGPGTRLTVL.

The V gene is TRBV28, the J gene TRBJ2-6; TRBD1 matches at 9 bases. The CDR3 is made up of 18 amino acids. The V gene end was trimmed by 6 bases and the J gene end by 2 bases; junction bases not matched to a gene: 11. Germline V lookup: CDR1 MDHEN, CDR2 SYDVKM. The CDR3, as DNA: TGTGCCAGCAGCAACCGGCCGGGACAGGGAACTGGGGCCAACGTCCTGACTTTC. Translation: CASSNRPGQGTGANVLTF.

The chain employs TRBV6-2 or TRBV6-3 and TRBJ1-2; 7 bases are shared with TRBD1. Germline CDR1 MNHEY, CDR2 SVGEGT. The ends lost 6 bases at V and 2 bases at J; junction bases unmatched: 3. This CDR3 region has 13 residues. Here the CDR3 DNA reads TGTGCCAGCAGCCCGGGACAGAACTATGGCTACACCTTC. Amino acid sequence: CASSPGQNYGYTF.

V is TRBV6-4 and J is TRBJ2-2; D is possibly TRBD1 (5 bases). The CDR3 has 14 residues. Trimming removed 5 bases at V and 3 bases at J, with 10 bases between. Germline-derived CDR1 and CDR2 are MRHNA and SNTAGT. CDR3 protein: CASSLTVDTGELFF. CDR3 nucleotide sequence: TGTGCCAGCAGTCTGACAGTTGACACCGGGGAGCTGTTTTTT.

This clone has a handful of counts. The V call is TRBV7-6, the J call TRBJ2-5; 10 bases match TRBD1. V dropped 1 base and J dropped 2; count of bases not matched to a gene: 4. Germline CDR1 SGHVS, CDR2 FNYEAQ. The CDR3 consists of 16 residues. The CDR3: CASSLGPGQGQETQYF. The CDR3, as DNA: TGTGCCAGCAGCTTAGGACCGGGACAGGGGCAAGAGACCCAGTACTTC. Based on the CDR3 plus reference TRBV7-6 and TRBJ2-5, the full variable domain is GAGVSQSPRYKVTKRGQDVALRCDPISGHVSLYWYRQALGQGPEFLTYFNYEAQQDKSGLPNDRFSAERPEGSISTLTIQRTEQRDSAMYRCASSLGPGQGQETQYFGPGTRLLVL.

The CDR3 DNA reads TGTGCCAGCAGTAGTACGGGACTCAGATACTACGAGCAGTACTTC. Its protein is CASSSTGLRYYEQYF. This chain links TRBV7-2 with TRBJ2-7; possible D gene TRBD2, 6 bases. The germline gives CDR1 SGHTA, CDR2 FQGNSA. Trimming shortened V by 6 bases and J by 3 bases, and 18 bases separated the two germline ends. The CDR3 sequence is 15 residues long.

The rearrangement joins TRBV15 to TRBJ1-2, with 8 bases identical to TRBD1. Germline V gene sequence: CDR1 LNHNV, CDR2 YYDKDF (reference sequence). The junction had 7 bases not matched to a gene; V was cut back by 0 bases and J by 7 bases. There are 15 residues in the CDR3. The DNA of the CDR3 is TGTGCCACCAGCAGAGATCTTTCAGGGGGCAGTGGCTACACCTTC. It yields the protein CATSRDLSGGSGYTF.

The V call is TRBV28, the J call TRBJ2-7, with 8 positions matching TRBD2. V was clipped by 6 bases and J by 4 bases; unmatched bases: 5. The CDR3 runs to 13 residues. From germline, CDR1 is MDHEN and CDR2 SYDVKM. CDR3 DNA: TGTGCCAGCAGCTGGACTAGCAGATACGAGCAGTACTTC. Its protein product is CASSWTSRYEQYF.

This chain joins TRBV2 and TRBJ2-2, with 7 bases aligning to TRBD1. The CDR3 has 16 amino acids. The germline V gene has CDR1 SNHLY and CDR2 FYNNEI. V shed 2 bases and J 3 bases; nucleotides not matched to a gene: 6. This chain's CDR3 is CASSETHTGDTGELFF. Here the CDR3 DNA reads TGTGCCAGCAGTGAAACCCACACAGGGGACACCGGGGAGCTGTTTTTT.

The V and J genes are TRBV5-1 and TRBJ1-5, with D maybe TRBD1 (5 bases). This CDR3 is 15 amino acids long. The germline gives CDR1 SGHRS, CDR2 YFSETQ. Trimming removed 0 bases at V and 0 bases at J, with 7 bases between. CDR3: CASSLEGLSNQPQHF. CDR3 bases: TGCGCCAGCAGCTTGGAGGGGCTTAGCAATCAGCCCCAGCATTTT.

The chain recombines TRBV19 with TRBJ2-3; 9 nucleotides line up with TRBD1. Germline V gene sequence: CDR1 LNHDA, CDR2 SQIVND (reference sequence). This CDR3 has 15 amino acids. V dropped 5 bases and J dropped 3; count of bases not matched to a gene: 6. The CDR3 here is CASSSGQGGTDTQYF. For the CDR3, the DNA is TGTGCCAGTAGTTCGGGACAGGGAGGGACAGATACGCAGTATTTT.

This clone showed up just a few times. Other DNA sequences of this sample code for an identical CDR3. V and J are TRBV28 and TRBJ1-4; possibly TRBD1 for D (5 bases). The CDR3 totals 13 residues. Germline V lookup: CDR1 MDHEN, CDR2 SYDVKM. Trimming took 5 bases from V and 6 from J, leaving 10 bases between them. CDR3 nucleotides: TGTGCCAGCAGTCTCGGGGGGGATGAAAAACTGTTTTTT. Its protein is CASSLGGDEKLFF.

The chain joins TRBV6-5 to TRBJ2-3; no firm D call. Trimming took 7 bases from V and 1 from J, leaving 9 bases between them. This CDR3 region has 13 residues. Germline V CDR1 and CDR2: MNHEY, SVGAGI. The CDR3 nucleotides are TGTGCCAGCACTTCGCTAGGCACAGATACGCAGTATTTT. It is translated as CASTSLGTDTQYF.

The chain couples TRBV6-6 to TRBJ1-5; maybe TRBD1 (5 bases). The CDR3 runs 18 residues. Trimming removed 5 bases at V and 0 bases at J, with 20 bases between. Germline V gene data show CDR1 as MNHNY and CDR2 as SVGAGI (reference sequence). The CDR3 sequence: CASSQLAQRGYSNQPQHF. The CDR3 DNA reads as TGTGCCAGCAGTCAACTAGCCCAGAGGGGTTATAGCAATCAGCCCCAGCATTTT.

DNA for the CDR3: TGTGCCAGCAGCTCCGGGGTTGGACTAGCGGGCTACAATGAGCAGTTCTTC. Translated, it gives CASSSGVGLAGYNEQFF. The gene calls are TRBV7-9 and TRBJ2-1; 11 bases are shared with TRBD2. The CDR3 totals 17 residues. The junction had 8 bases not matched to a gene; V was cut back by 4 bases and J by 3 bases. The germline V gene has CDR1 SEHNR and CDR2 FQNEAQ (reference sequence).

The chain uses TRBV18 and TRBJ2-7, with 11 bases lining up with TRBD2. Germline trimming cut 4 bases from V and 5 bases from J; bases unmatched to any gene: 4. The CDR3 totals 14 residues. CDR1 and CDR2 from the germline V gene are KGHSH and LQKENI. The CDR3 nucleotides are TGTGCCAGCTCACAGGGACTAGCGGAGGACGAGCAGTACTTC. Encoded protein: CASSQGLAEDEQYF.

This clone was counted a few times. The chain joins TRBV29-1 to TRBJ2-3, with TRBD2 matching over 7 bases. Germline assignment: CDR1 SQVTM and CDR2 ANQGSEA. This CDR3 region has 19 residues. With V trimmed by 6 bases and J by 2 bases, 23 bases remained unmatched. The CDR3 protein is CSVLDLGGFWGRSTDTQYF. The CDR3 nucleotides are TGCAGCGTCCTTGACCTGGGAGGGTTCTGGGGGAGATCCACAGATACGCAGTATTTT.

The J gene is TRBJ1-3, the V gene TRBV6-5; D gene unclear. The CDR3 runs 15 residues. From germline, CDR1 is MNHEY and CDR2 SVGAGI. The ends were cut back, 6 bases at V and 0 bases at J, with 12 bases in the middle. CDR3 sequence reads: CASRTSIFSGNTIYF. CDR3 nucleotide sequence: TGTGCCAGCAGAACCAGTATCTTCTCTGGAAACACCATATATTTT.

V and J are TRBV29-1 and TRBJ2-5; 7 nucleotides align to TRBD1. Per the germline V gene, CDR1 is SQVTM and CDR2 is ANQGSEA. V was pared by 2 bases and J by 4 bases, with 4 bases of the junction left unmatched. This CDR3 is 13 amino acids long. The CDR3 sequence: CSVETGAGETQYF. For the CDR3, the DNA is TGCAGCGTTGAAACAGGGGCGGGAGAGACCCAGTACTTC.